One TCR beta chain is described in this entry. Its antigen is unknown. Generated by immunoSEQ multiplex PCR, the TCRdb table keeps only in-frame clones and is missing some. The repertoire includes fewer than 200,000 clones, 86% of them detected once, and roughly 2.7% sits in the top ten. With 5 bases clipped from V and 12 bases from J, the junction kept 4 bases outside the gene matches. The CDR3 spans 11 residues. The germline V gene has CDR1 SEHNR and CDR2 FQNEAQ (reference sequence). These data are taken from a study of cytomegalovirus exposure and HLA in healthy donors. General observations from the study: Researchers counted around 150 TCR beta chains as cytomegalovirus-associated. TCR sequences were mostly rare, though some public TCRs occurred in many donors. Within the 90 to 150 validation repertoires, first-cohort TCR clusters tended to co-occur, according to a later analysis. According to reports, the classifier identified cytomegalovirus status with high specificity and sensitivity.

This sequence originates from a man between 18 and 35 years old in good health and CMV-seropositive. The chain is built from TRBV7-9 and TRBJ2-1; TRBD1 matches at 7 bases. The material sequenced was PBMCs. CDR3 DNA: TGTGCCAGCAGCCTCGGGACAGCGCAGTTCTTC. This gives the protein CASSLGTAQFF.